Each of the 2 T cell receptor beta chains below was sequenced from the same sample in a study of Tregs in tolerant kidney transplant recipients. TCRdb keeps only in-frame clones here, not all; method: immunoSEQ multiplex PCR. The data contain over 60,000 clones, roughly nine tenths of them seen just once; the ten biggest clones take up approximately 0.39%. This specimen was CD4+ T cells from blood, taken before the transplant. All receptors derive from a human donor who received a combined kidney and bone marrow transplant.

The chain carries TRBV20-1 and TRBJ2-1; D is possibly TRBD2 (5 bases). Trimming took off 4 bases at V and 9 bases at J, with 10 bases between the two ends. The germline CDR1 and CDR2 sequences are DFQATT and SNEGSKA (reference sequence). The CDR3 sequence is 11 residues long. The CDR3 loop is CSAISVGEQFF. CDR3 sequence (DNA): TGCAGTGCTATTAGCGTAGGTGAGCAGTTCTTC.

V usage is TRBV7-2 and J usage is TRBJ2-1; 7 nucleotides align to TRBD1. The trim removed 5 bases at V and 0 bases at J, leaving 7 bases unmatched. Germline CDR1 is SGHTA and CDR2 is FQGNSA. The CDR3 spans 16 residues. The CDR3 reads CASSPGQAFSYNEQFF. The CDR3 DNA reads as TGTGCCAGCAGCCCTGGACAGGCGTTCTCCTACAATGAGCAGTTCTTC.